This T cell receptor beta chain was identified in a study of blood T cells in healthy people across ages. General observations from the study: CMV status of donors was unknown, possibly confounding expanded clonotype changes. In long-lived donors, naive CD4+ cell counts and diversity exceeded those of aged donors.

V gave up 5 bases and J gave up 6 bases; unmatched junction bases: 8. This CDR3 comprises 15 residues. Germline lookup yields CDR1 LNHDA and CDR2 SQIVND (reference sequence). Sample-barcoded 5' priming and a J-beta primer mix drove a second PCR of about 7 to 11 cycles. The authors tagged each cDNA molecule using a template-switch adaptor with 12 random nucleotides. MiXCR was run by TCRdb on the 5' RACE reads, yielding one entry per CDR3 protein. This sample yields about 1.5 million distinct CDR3 sequences, of which about 45% are seen a single time; over 3.5% belongs to the top ten. Researchers collected about 9.7 milliliters of peripheral blood from every single donor. Remarks on this clonotype: Its antigen is unknown.

The source is a woman in her late teens or twenties in good health. Sequencing was done on a sample of blood. The chain employs TRBV19 and TRBJ2-3; 10 nucleotides agree with TRBD2. The CDR3 DNA sequence: TGTGCCAGTAGTTCCCTAGGGACTAGCGACGATACGCAGTATTTT. Its protein is CASSSLGTSDDTQYF. Full variable domain (missing parts from reference TRBV19 and TRBJ2-3): DGGITQSPKYLFRKEGQNVTLSCEQNLNHDAMYWYRQDPGQGLRLIYYSQIVNDFQKGDIAEGYSVSREKKESFPLTVTSAQKNPTAFYLCASSSLGTSDDTQYFGPGTRLTVL.